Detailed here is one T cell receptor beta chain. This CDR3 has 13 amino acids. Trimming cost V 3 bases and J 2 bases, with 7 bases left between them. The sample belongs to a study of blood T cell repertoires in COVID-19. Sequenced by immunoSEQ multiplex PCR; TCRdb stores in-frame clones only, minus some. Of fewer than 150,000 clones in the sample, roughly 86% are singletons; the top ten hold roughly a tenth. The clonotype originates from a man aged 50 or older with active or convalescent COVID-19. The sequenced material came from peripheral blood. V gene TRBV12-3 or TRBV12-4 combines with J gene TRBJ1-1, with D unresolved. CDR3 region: CASSLSTNTEAFF. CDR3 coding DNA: TGTGCCAGCAGTTTGTCGACTAACACTGAAGCTTTCTTT.